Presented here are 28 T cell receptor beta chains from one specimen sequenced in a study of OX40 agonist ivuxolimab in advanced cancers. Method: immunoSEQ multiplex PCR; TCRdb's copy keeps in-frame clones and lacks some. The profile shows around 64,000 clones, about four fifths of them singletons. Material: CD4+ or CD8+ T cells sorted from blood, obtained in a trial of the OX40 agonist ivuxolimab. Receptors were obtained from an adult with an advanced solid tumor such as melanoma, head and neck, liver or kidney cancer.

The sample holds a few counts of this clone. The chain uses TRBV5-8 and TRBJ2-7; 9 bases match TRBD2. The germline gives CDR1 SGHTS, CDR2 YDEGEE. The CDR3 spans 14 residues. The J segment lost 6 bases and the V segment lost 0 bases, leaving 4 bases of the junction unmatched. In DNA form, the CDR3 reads TGTGCCAGCAGCTTGGAGAGGACTAGCGTCGAGCAGTACTTC. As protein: CASSLERTSVEQYF.

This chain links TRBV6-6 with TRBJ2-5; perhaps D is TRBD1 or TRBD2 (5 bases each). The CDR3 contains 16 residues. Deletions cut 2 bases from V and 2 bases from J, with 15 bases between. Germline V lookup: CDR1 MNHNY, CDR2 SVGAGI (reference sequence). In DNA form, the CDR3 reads TGTGCCAGCAGTTACCTGGGACGGACAACTCAAGAGACCCAGTACTTC. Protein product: CASSYLGRTTQETQYF.

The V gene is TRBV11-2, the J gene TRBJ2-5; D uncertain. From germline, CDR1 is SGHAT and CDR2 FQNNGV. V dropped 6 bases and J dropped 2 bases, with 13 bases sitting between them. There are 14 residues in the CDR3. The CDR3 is CASSKPGRQETQYF. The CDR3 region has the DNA TGTGCCAGCAGTAAACCGGGCCGTCAAGAGACCCAGTACTTC.

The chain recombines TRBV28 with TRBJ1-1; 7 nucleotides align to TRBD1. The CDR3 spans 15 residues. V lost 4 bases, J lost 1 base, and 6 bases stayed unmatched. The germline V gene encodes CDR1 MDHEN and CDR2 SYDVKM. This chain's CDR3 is CASSSHTGANTEAFF. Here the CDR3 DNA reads TGTGCCAGCAGTTCCCATACAGGGGCGAACACTGAAGCTTTCTTT.

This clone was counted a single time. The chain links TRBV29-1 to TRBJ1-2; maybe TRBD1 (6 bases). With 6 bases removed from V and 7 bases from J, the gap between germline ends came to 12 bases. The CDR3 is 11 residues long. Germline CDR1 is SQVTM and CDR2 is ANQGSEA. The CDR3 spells CSVTGMAGYTF. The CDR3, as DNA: TGCAGCGTCACAGGGATGGCTGGCTACACCTTC.

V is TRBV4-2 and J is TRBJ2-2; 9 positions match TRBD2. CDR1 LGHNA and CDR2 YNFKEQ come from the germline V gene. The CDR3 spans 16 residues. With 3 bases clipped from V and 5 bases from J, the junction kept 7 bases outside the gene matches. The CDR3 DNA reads TGTGCCAGCAGCCAGGAAGCGGGGGGACGGACCGGGGAGCTGTTTTTT. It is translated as CASSQEAGGRTGELFF.

The CDR3 DNA is TGCGCCAGCAGCCCTGGTGGACTAGCGGGGAGCACAGATACGCAGTATTTT. It encodes CASSPGGLAGSTDTQYF. J is TRBJ2-3 and V is TRBV5-1, with 12 bases fitting TRBD2. CDR3 length: 17 amino acids. CDR1 is SGHRS and CDR2 is YFSETQ in the germline V gene. Trimming cost V 4 bases and J 0 bases; bases outside gene matches: 6.

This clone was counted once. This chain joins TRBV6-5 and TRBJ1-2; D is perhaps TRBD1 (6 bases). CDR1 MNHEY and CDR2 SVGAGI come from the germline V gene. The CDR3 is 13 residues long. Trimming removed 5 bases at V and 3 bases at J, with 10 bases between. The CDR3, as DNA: TGTGCCAGCAGTAAGGGGGGAGACTATGGCTACACCTTC. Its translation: CASSKGGDYGYTF.

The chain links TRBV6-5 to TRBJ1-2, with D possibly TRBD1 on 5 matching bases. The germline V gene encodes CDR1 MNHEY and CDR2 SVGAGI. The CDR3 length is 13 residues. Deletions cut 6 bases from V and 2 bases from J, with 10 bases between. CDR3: CASSRDPNYGYTF. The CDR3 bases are TGTGCCAGCAGCCGGGACCCGAACTATGGCTACACCTTC.

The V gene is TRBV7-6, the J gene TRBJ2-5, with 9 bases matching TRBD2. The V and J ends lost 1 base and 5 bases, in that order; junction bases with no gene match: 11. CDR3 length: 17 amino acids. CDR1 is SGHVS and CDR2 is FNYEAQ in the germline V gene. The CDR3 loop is CASSLVSGGTTPETQYF. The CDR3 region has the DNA TGTGCCAGCAGCTTAGTTAGCGGGGGAACCACCCCGGAGACCCAGTACTTC. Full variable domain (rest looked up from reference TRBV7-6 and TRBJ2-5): GAGVSQSPRYKVTKRGQDVALRCDPISGHVSLYWYRQALGQGPEFLTYFNYEAQQDKSGLPNDRFSAERPEGSISTLTIQRTEQRDSAMYRCASSLVSGGTTPETQYFGPGTRLLVL.

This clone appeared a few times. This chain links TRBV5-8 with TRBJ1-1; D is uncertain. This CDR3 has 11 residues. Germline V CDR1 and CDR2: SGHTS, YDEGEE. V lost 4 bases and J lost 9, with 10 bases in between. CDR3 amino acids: CASSLNVKAFF. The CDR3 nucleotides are TGTGCCAGCAGCCTAAACGTGAAAGCTTTCTTT.

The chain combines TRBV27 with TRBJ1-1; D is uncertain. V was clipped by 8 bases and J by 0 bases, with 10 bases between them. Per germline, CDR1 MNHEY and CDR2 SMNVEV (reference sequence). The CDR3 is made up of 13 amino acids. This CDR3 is CASLRSMNTEAFF. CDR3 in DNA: TGTGCCAGCCTTCGGAGCATGAACACTGAAGCTTTCTTT.

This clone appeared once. The CDR3 nucleotides are TGTGCCAGCAGCTTGAGTATAACTGGAAACACCATATATTTT. Protein sequence: CASSLSITGNTIYF. The genes are TRBV11-2 and TRBJ1-3; no reliable D call. The CDR3 length is 14 residues. Germline V lookup: CDR1 SGHAT, CDR2 FQNNGV. V lost 3 bases, J lost 2 bases, and 8 bases lay in between. Looking up the rest from reference TRBV11-2 and TRBJ1-3 gives the full variable domain: EAGVAQSPRYKIIEKRQSVAFWCNPISGHATLYWYQQILGQGPKLLIQFQNNGVVDDSQLPKDRFSAERLKGVDSTLKIQPAKLEDSAVYLCASSLSITGNTIYFGEGSWLTVV.

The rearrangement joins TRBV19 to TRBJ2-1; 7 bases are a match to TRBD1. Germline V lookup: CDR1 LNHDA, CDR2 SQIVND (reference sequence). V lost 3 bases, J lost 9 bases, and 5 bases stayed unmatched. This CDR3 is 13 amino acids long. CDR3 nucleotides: TGTGCCAGTAGTATCGAGGGGGCCGGTGAGCAGTTCTTC. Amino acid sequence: CASSIEGAGEQFF.

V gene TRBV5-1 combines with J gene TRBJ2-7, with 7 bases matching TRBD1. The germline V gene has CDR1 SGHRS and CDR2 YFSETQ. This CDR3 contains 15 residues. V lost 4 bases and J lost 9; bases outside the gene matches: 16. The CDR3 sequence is CASSEDVGTAGTQYF. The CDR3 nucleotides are TGCGCCAGCAGCGAAGACGTGGGGACAGCCGGGACGCAGTACTTC.

The chain's CDR3 is CASGWGNGNTIYF. The DNA of the CDR3 is TGTGCCAGCGGATGGGGCAATGGAAACACCATATATTTT. The chain joins TRBV9 to TRBJ1-3; a weak D match, TRBD1 (5 bases). Germline V gene data show CDR1 as SGDLS and CDR2 as YYNGEE. V lost 7 bases and J 3 bases, leaving 11 bases between the germline ends. CDR3 length: 13 amino acids.

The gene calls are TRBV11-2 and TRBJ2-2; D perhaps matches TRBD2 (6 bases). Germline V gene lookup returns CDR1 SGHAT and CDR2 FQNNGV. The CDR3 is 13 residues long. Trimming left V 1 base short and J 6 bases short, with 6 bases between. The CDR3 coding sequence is TGTGCCAGCAGCTTAGGGAGGGCCGGGGAGCTGTTTTTT. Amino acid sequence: CASSLGRAGELFF. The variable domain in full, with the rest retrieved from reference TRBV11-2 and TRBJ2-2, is EAGVAQSPRYKIIEKRQSVAFWCNPISGHATLYWYQQILGQGPKLLIQFQNNGVVDDSQLPKDRFSAERLKGVDSTLKIQPAKLEDSAVYLCASSLGRAGELFFGEGSRLTVL.

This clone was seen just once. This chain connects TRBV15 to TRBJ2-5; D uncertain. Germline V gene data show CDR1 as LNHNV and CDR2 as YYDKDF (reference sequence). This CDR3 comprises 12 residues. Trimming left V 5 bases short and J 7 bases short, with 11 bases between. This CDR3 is CATSGEFGTQYF. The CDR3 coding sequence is TGTGCCACCAGCGGGGAATTTGGGACCCAGTACTTC.

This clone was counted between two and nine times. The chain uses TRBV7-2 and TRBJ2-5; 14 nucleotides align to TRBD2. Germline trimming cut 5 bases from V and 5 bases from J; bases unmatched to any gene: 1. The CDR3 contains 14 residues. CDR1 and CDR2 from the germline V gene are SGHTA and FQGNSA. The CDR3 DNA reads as TGTGCCAGCAGCGGGACTAGCGGGGGTGAGACCCAGTACTTC. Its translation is CASSGTSGGETQYF.

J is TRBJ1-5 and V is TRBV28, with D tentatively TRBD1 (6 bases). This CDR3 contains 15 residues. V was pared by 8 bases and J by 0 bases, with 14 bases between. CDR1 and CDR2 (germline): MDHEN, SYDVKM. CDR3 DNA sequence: TGTGCCAGCGGGTGGACAGCGTATAGCAATCAGCCCCAGCATTTT. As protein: CASGWTAYSNQPQHF. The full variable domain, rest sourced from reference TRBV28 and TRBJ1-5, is DVKVTQSSRYLVKRTGEKVFLECVQDMDHENMFWYRQDPGLGLRLIYFSYDVKMKEKGDIPEGYSVSREKKERFSLILESASTNQTSMYLCASGWTAYSNQPQHFGDGTRLSIL.

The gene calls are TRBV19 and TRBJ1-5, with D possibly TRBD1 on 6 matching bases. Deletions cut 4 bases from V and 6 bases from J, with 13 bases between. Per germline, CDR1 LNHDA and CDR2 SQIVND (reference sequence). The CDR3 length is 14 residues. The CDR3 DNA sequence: TGTGCCAGTAGTACCGGGACAAGTCGTCAGCCCCAGCATTTT. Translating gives CASSTGTSRQPQHF.

The CDR3 sequence is CASSLLGSSSYNSPLHF. In nucleotides, the CDR3 is TGTGCCAGCAGCTTATTAGGTTCGAGCTCCTATAATTCACCCCTCCACTTT. The V gene is TRBV7-8, the J gene TRBJ1-6; D not certain. V lost 2 bases and J lost 0, with 11 bases in between. Per germline, CDR1 SGHVS and CDR2 FQNEAQ. This CDR3 region has 17 residues.

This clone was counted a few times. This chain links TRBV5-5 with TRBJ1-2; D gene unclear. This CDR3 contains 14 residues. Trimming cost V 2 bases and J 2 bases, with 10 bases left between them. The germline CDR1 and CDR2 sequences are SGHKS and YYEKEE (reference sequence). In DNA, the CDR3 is TGTGCCAGCAGCTTCCTTAACCAGAACTATGGCTACACCTTC. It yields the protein CASSFLNQNYGYTF.

The CDR3 sequence is CASSLRPGQAANSPLHF. CDR3 DNA: TGTGCCAGCTCACTACGGCCAGGACAGGCGGCTAATTCACCCCTCCACTTT. The chain links TRBV18 to TRBJ1-6; 7 positions agree with TRBD1. CDR1 is KGHSH, CDR2 LQKENI, per germline. CDR3 length: 17 residues. The V and J ends lost 4 bases and 6 bases, in that order; junction bases with no gene match: 12.

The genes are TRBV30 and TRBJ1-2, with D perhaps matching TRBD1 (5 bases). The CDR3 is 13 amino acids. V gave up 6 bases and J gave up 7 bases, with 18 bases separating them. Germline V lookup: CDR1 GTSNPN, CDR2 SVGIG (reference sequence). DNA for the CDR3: TGTGCCTGCCAACGGGGGGTTTGGGCTGGCTACACCTTC. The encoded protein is CACQRGVWAGYTF. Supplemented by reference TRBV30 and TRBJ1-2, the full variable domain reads SQTIHQWPATLVQPVGSPLSLECTVEGTSNPNLYWYRQAAGRGLQLLFYSVGIGQISSEVPQNLSASRPQDRQFILSSKKLLLSDSGFYLCACQRGVWAGYTFGSGTRLTVV.

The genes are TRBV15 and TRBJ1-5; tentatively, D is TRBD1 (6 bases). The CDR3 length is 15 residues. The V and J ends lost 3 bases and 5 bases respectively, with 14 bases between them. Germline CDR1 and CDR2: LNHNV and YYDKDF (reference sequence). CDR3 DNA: TGTGCCACCAGCAGGGGGGGCGGTGGCCATCAGCCCCAGCATTTT. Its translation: CATSRGGGGHQPQHF.

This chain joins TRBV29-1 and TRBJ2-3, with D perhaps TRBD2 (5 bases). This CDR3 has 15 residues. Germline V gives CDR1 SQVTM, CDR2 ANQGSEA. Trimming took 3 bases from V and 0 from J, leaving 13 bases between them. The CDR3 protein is CSVDPGSKSTDTQYF. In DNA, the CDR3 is TGCAGCGTTGACCCGGGAAGTAAGAGCACAGATACGCAGTATTTT.

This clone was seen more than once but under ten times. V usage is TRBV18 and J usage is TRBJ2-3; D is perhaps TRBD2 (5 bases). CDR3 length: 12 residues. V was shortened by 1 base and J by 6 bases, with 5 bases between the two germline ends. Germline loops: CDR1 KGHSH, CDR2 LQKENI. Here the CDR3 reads CASSPREDTQYF. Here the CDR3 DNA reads TGTGCCAGCTCACCACGGGAGGATACGCAGTATTTT.